Detailed here is one T cell receptor beta chain. Antigen unknown. This CDR3 spans 12 amino acids. Germline values: CDR1 SGHTA, CDR2 FQGNSA. Trimming stripped 2 bases from V and 3 bases from J, with 5 bases between. These data come from a study of identifying expanded T cells in peripheral blood. Whole-study findings and limits: Roughly two-week clone count variance significantly increased as total template count grew. Over about two and four weeks, about 17 and 20 clones changed, versus approximately 1.2 between replicates.

TCRdb's copy holds only in-frame clones and misses some; the assay was immunoSEQ multiplex PCR. The data hold around 100,000 clones, with roughly 88% observed a single time. Healthy donors had no documented immune events, such as infections, while sampled. The sequenced material came from blood. The sequence derives from a person aged 18-70 years in good health. The rearrangement uses TRBV7-2 and TRBJ2-7; no firm D call. The CDR3 nucleotides are TGTGCCAGCAGCTTATCGGGCTACGAGCAGTACTTC. Amino acid sequence: CASSLSGYEQYF.